The 12 T cell receptor beta chains given below trace back to one sample, sequenced in a study of TIL therapy for anti-PD-1-resistant metastatic lung cancer. The sample's time point: pre-treatment sample, taken before nivolumab and TIL therapy. This was the immunoSEQ v3 assay. Using immunoSEQ multiplex PCR, the repertoire was profiled, and TCRdb retains in-frame clones only, with some absent. The sample consists of tens of thousands of clones, around three quarters of them appearing once. Sequencing was performed on blood, taken at baseline. The receptors were gathered from a woman between 25 and 80 years old with non-small cell lung cancer.

This chain links TRBV10-3 with TRBJ2-1; 8 bases are shared with TRBD1. Trimming took 7 bases from V and 6 from J; bases not matched to a gene: 14. The germline V gene has CDR1 ENHRY and CDR2 SYGVKD. The CDR3 is 16 amino acids. Here the CDR3 reads CAIKGDRGSGANEQFF. CDR3 coding DNA: TGTGCCATCAAAGGAGACAGGGGCAGTGGGGCCAATGAGCAGTTCTTC.

The rearrangement links TRBV6-5 to TRBJ2-7; 11 bases fit TRBD2. This CDR3 spans 14 amino acids. J was trimmed by 2 bases and V by 3 bases; bases with no gene match: 0. Germline lookup yields CDR1 MNHEY and CDR2 SVGAGI. CDR3 protein: CASSYSGRAYEQYF. The CDR3 nucleotides read TGTGCCAGCAGTTATAGCGGGAGGGCCTACGAGCAGTACTTC.

The chain couples TRBV18 to TRBJ1-4; TRBD1 aligns across 8 bases. J gave up 8 bases and V 4 bases, and 15 bases lay outside the gene matches. CDR3 length: 17 amino acids. Germline lookup yields CDR1 KGHSH and CDR2 LQKENI. In DNA, the CDR3 is TGTGCCAGCTCACGATCCCTCCAGGGGGCGAGTAACGAAAAACTGTTTTTT. Amino acid sequence: CASSRSLQGASNEKLFF.

This clone ranks as medium-sized. This chain joins TRBV11-2 and TRBJ2-1, with 9 nucleotides matching TRBD2. Trimming removed 2 bases from V and 10 bases from J; junction bases left unmatched: 12. CDR1 and CDR2 (germline): SGHAT, FQNNGV. The CDR3 length is 16 residues. The CDR3: CASSLFPRGGAGEQFF. The CDR3, as DNA: TGTGCCAGCAGCTTATTCCCTCGCGGGGGGGCCGGGGAGCAGTTCTTC.

This clone was found once. The rearrangement uses TRBV18 and TRBJ2-1; D is undetermined. V dropped 3 bases and J dropped 0 bases, with 9 bases sitting between them. The germline gives CDR1 KGHSH, CDR2 LQKENI. The length of the CDR3 is 15 residues. The CDR3 DNA sequence: TGTGCCAGCTCACCGAACACAAGCTCCTACAATGAGCAGTTCTTC. Amino acid sequence: CASSPNTSSYNEQFF.

Only a few counts were recorded for this clone. Written as DNA, the CDR3 is TGTGCCAGTAACCGGCAGGCCGGCGGGCAGCCCCAGCATTTT. It encodes CASNRQAGGQPQHF. V is TRBV19 and J is TRBJ1-5; D gene ambiguous. Looked up from germline, CDR1 is LNHDA and CDR2 is SQIVND (reference sequence). There are 14 residues in the CDR3. V dropped 7 bases and J dropped 7 bases, with 17 bases sitting between them.

The chain carries TRBV5-6 and TRBJ2-2, with 7 bases matching TRBD2. This CDR3 is built from 16 residues. Per the germline V gene, CDR1 is SGHDT and CDR2 is YYEEEE. V dropped 0 bases and J dropped 8; count of bases not matched to a gene: 10. This CDR3 reads CASSLASSGMVGELFF. The CDR3 bases are TGTGCCAGCAGCTTGGCCTCGAGCGGGATGGTGGGGGAGCTGTTTTTT.

In this sample, this clone turned up a few times. The chain is built from TRBV13 and TRBJ1-6, with D possibly being TRBD1 (5 bases). Germline V gene data show CDR1 as PRHDT and CDR2 as FYEKMQ (reference sequence). The CDR3 is made up of 14 amino acids. Trimming shortened V by 7 bases and J by 4 bases, and 11 bases separated the two germline ends. CDR3 amino acids: CASTTRQYNSPLHF. The CDR3 nucleotides read TGTGCCAGCACCACCAGACAGTATAATTCACCCCTCCACTTT.

The gene calls are TRBV19 and TRBJ1-1; the D is unclear. The CDR3 runs 13 residues. Germline V CDR1 and CDR2: LNHDA, SQIVND (reference sequence). The V end was cut by 3 bases, the J end by 3 bases, with 8 bases between. The DNA of the CDR3 is TGTGCCAGTAGTATTCTAGTAGACACTGAAGCTTTCTTT. Translation gives CASSILVDTEAFF.

The chain links TRBV29-1 to TRBJ2-2, with 7 positions matching TRBD1. Germline CDR1 reads SQVTM; CDR2 reads ANQGSEA. The V and J ends lost 6 bases and 5 bases, in that order; junction bases with no gene match: 12. There are 15 residues in the CDR3. CDR3 coding DNA: TGCAGCGTAGCCTCGGGACAGACCTCAACCGGGGAGCTGTTTTTT. Translation gives CSVASGQTSTGELFF.

The rearrangement links TRBV19 to TRBJ2-7, with a possible D match to TRBD1 (5 bases). CDR1 is LNHDA and CDR2 is SQIVND in the germline V gene (reference sequence). The CDR3 extends over 13 amino acids. Trimming cost V 10 bases and J 2 bases, with 15 bases left between them. As DNA, the CDR3 is TGTGCCACCCAAGGGGCAACCACCTACGAGCAGTACTTC. Translating it yields CATQGATTYEQYF.

This clone was seen a handful of times. The rearrangement uses TRBV7-9 and TRBJ1-2; TRBD1 aligns across 7 bases. Losses at the gene ends were 1 base for V and 8 bases for J; bases not matched to a gene: 7. CDR1 is SEHNR and CDR2 is FQNEAQ in the germline V gene (reference sequence). This CDR3 region has 14 residues. For the CDR3, the DNA is TGTGCCAGCAGCTTAGAGTCAGGGGGTTACGGCTACACCTTC. It codes for CASSLESGGYGYTF.